These 20 T cell receptor beta chains came from one sample sequenced in a study of T-cell memory formation after mild COVID-19 (dated by TCRdb to the early 2020s). To prepare the library, 5' RACE was applied. The sequencer listed for this sample is Illumina NovaSeq 6000. TCRdb reanalyzed the raw reads on its own, using fastp at Q25 for trimming and MiXCR for clone calling, and kept in-frame beta chains. Rows merge per CDR3 protein into single entries with the most common DNA and genes. Present in this sample are around 310,000 distinct CDR3 sequences, more than 15% of which were seen just once. The ten top clones hold approximately 20% of the sample. The specimen was PBMCs or a T cell subset sorted from them (not recorded which). Receptors originate from a man aged 18 to 30 who had mild COVID-19 (a few samples of this study predate the infection). The sample titles of this study are shuffled in the database, so cell type and time point are left out; the donor was told from shared clones.

The chain uses TRBV6-5 and TRBJ2-5; TRBD1 might be the D (5 bases). CDR3 length equals 13 residues. Germline CDR1 MNHEY, CDR2 SVGAGI. V lost 7 bases and J lost 2, with 11 bases in between. The CDR3 loop is CASKKTAQETQYF. The CDR3 DNA reads as TGTGCCAGCAAAAAGACAGCTCAAGAGACCCAGTACTTC.

The gene calls are TRBV7-9 and TRBJ2-1; D could derive from TRBD1 or TRBD2 (6 bases each). The CDR3 sequence is 11 residues long. Germline V lookup: CDR1 SEHNR, CDR2 FQNEAQ (reference sequence). V was cut by 5 bases and J by 13 bases, with 12 bases left in between. CDR3 sequence reads: CASSPGGGQFF. CDR3 nucleotide sequence: TGTGCCAGCAGCCCCGGAGGGGGACAGTTCTTC.

This clonotype was picked up one time. V usage is TRBV4-1 and J usage is TRBJ1-4, with 7 bases that match TRBD1. CDR1 is MGHRA, CDR2 YSYEKL, per germline. The CDR3 loop spans 17 amino acids. Trimming cost V 4 bases and J 4 bases; bases outside gene matches: 12. The CDR3 region is CASSLLQGQTDNEKLFF. As DNA, the CDR3 is TGCGCCAGCAGCCTTCTCCAGGGACAGACCGATAATGAAAAACTGTTTTTT.

This clonotype occurred many times. The genes are TRBV10-3 and TRBJ1-1; 7 bases fit TRBD1. The CDR3 covers 12 residues. V lost 6 bases and J lost 7; bases outside the gene matches: 5. Per the germline V gene, CDR1 is ENHRY and CDR2 is SYGVKD. Here the CDR3 DNA reads TGTGCCATCAGACATGACAGGGATGAAGCTTTCTTT. Residues: CAIRHDRDEAFF.

The CDR3 DNA reads TGTGCCAGCAGCCAAGAAGGCCTAGGGGGGGCGGCCAGCACAGATACGCAGTATTTT. Its translation is CASSQEGLGGAASTDTQYF. This chain links TRBV4-2 with TRBJ2-3, with D maybe TRBD2 (7 bases). Germline V gene data show CDR1 as LGHNA and CDR2 as YNFKEQ. V was pared by 0 bases and J by 0 bases, with 19 bases between. The CDR3 runs 19 residues.

CDR3 sequence (DNA): TGCGCCAGCAGCTCCGCGGGGTACAATGAGCAGTTCTTC. Translating it yields CASSSAGYNEQFF. The chain recombines TRBV5-1 with TRBJ2-1; possible D gene TRBD2, 6 bases. V lost 3 bases to trimming and J lost 4 bases, with 8 bases between them. CDR1 and CDR2 from the germline V gene are SGHRS and YFSETQ. This CDR3 is built from 13 residues.

This CDR3 is CATSRDPAGVRYGYTF. For the CDR3, the DNA is TGTGCCACCAGCAGAGATCCGGCAGGGGTCAGATATGGCTACACCTTC. The chain is built from TRBV15 and TRBJ1-2; the D gene is possibly TRBD1 (6 bases). Trimming removed 0 bases from V and 5 bases from J, with 16 bases in between. The CDR3 runs 16 residues. CDR1 LNHNV and CDR2 YYDKDF come from the germline V gene (reference sequence).

This clonotype was recorded a few times. The rearrangement joins TRBV7-2 to TRBJ1-5; D unresolved. V lost 4 bases and J 5 bases, leaving 9 bases between the germline ends. This CDR3 comprises 13 residues. Germline CDR1 SGHTA, CDR2 FQGNSA. CDR3 in amino acids: CASSSSLDQPQHF. The CDR3 nucleotides read TGTGCCAGCAGCTCCTCCTTAGATCAGCCCCAGCATTTT.

In its sample, this clonotype was seen many times. The chain combines TRBV28 with TRBJ2-7; 7 bases are shared with TRBD1. The ends lost 3 bases at V and 3 bases at J; junction bases unmatched: 8. Looked up from germline, CDR1 is MDHEN and CDR2 is SYDVKM. CDR3 length: 15 amino acids. The CDR3 DNA reads as TGTGCCAGCAGTTTCCCAGGGGGTTTCCACTACGAGCAGTACTTC. Amino acid sequence: CASSFPGGFHYEQYF.

The chain links TRBV29-1 to TRBJ1-1, with TRBD1 matching over 7 bases. V lost 6 bases and J lost 1; bases outside the gene matches: 8. In germline, CDR1 is SQVTM, CDR2 ANQGSEA. The CDR3 contains 14 residues. The CDR3 sequence: CSVAPGQPNTEAFF. The DNA of the CDR3 is TGCAGCGTCGCCCCGGGACAGCCGAACACTGAAGCTTTCTTT.

A note on this clonotype: A clone one base away is much larger, so this may be a read error. The rearrangement links TRBV5-1 to TRBJ2-2, with D possibly being TRBD1 or TRBD2 (5 bases each). Trimming removed 0 bases at V and 3 bases at J, with 9 bases between. Per the germline V gene, CDR1 is SGHRS and CDR2 is YFSETQ. CDR3 length equals 15 residues. CDR3 residues: CASSLAGADTGELFF. CDR3 in DNA: TGCGCCAGCAGCTTGGCCGGGGCAGACACCGGGGAGCTGTTTTTT. Full variable domain (rest looked up from reference TRBV5-1 and TRBJ2-2): KAGVTQTPRYLIKTRGQQVTLSCSPISGHRSVSWYQQTPGQGLQFLFEYFSETQRNKGNFPGRFSGRQFSNSRSEMNVSTLELGDSALYLCASSLAGADTGELFFGEGSRLTVL.

This clonotype was recorded a few times. The chain carries TRBV12-3 or TRBV12-4 and TRBJ1-2, with 8 bases lining up with TRBD1. This CDR3 spans 15 amino acids. The ends lost 5 bases at V and 5 bases at J; junction bases unmatched: 10. The CDR3 DNA reads as TGTGCCAGCAGTACAGGGGGGGCATACAGTTATGGCTACACCTTC. Translating gives CASSTGGAYSYGYTF.

This chain uses TRBV20-1 with TRBJ2-3, with D possibly being TRBD2 (7 bases). CDR3 length: 14 amino acids. V lost 6 bases, J lost 0 bases, and 13 bases lay in between. Germline V gene lookup returns CDR1 DFQATT and CDR2 SNEGSKA (reference sequence). This chain's CDR3 is CSARWGGSTDTQYF. The CDR3 DNA reads as TGCAGTGCCCGTTGGGGGGGCAGCACAGATACGCAGTATTTT.

The chain is built from TRBV12-3 or TRBV12-4 and TRBJ1-5, with unresolved D. V lost 4 bases and J lost 6, with 13 bases in between. The CDR3 has 14 residues. The CDR3 spells CASSWGFGLQPQHF. In DNA form, the CDR3 reads TGTGCCAGCAGTTGGGGTTTTGGACTTCAGCCCCAGCATTTT.

The CDR3 sequence is CASSYTGGFQETQYF. The CDR3 coding sequence is TGTGCCAGCAGTTATACAGGGGGTTTCCAAGAGACCCAGTACTTC. This chain joins TRBV6-5 and TRBJ2-5, with TRBD1 matching over 8 bases. CDR1 is MNHEY and CDR2 is SVGAGI in the germline V gene. This CDR3 is 15 amino acids long. The V segment lost 3 bases and the J segment 1 base; nucleotides outside the gene matches: 4.

This clonotype was seen many times. V usage is TRBV2 and J usage is TRBJ2-2, with TRBD2 matching 10 bases. In germline, CDR1 is SNHLY, CDR2 FYNNEI. V lost 6 bases, J lost 0 bases, and 10 bases stayed unmatched. The CDR3 is made up of 18 amino acids. CDR3: CASSTRLLAGANTGELFF. The CDR3 DNA reads TGTGCCAGCAGCACCCGTCTCCTAGCGGGGGCGAACACCGGGGAGCTGTTTTTT.

This clonotype appeared a few times. The chain carries TRBV5-5 and TRBJ1-2, with 11 bases that match TRBD1. Germline CDR1 is SGHKS and CDR2 is YYEKEE (reference sequence). Unmatched junction bases numbered 13, after V lost 4 bases and J lost 8 bases. This CDR3 contains 16 residues. DNA of the CDR3: TGTGCCAGCAGCCCACTCCGGGACAGGGGGAGATCGGGCTACACCTTC. Translation gives CASSPLRDRGRSGYTF.

This clonotype was observed a few times. This chain uses TRBV6-2 or TRBV6-3 with TRBJ2-7, with TRBD2 as a possible D gene (6 bases). The CDR3 is made up of 11 amino acids. The V gene's germline CDR1 is MNHEY and CDR2 SVGEGT. V was clipped by 10 bases and J by 3 bases, with 10 bases between them. CDR3 sequence (DNA): TGTGCCACCCGGGACTTCTACGAGCAGTACTTC. Its protein is CATRDFYEQYF.

This clonotype came up many times. The chain is built from TRBV12-3 or TRBV12-4 and TRBJ2-3; 9 bases are shared with TRBD2. The CDR3 runs 16 residues. Trimming removed 3 bases from V and 5 bases from J; junction bases left unmatched: 9. CDR3 residues: CASSFGSGSGGDTQYF. The DNA for the CDR3 is TGTGCCAGCAGTTTCGGGTCGGGTAGCGGGGGAGATACGCAGTATTTT.

This clonotype has at least ten counts. J is TRBJ2-1 and V is TRBV11-3; D is perhaps TRBD1 (6 bases). Germline loops: CDR1 SGHNT, CDR2 YENEEA. This CDR3 contains 15 residues. The V end lost 5 bases, the J end lost 3 bases, and 14 bases lay between the germline ends. The CDR3 reads CASSQKQGDYNEQFF. The CDR3 DNA reads TGTGCCAGCAGCCAAAAACAGGGAGACTACAATGAGCAGTTCTTC.